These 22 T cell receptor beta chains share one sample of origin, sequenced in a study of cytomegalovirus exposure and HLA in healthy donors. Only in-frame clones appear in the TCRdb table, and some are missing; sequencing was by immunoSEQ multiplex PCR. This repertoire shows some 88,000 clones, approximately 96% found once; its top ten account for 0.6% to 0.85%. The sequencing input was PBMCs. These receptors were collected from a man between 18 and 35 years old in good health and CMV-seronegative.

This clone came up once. This chain's CDR3 is CASSPQTSLTFNEQFF. The CDR3 coding sequence is TGTGCCAGCAGCCCCCAAACTAGCCTCACGTTCAATGAGCAGTTCTTC. The chain carries TRBV7-6 and TRBJ2-1; TRBD2 might be the D (6 bases). The V end lost 5 bases, the J end lost 6 bases, and 20 bases lay between the germline ends. The CDR3 length is 16 residues. Germline loops: CDR1 SGHVS, CDR2 FNYEAQ.

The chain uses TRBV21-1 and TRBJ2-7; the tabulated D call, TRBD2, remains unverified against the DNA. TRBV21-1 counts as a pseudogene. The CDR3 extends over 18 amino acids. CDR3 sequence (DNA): TGTGCCAGCAGCAAAGCTGAGACTAGCGGGAGTGATCTCTACGAGCAGTACGTC. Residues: CASSKAETSGSDLYEQYV.

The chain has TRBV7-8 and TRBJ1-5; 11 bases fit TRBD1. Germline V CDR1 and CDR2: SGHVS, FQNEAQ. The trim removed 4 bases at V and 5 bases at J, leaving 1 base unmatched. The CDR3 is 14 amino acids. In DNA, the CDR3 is TGTGCCAGCAGCTGGACAGGGGGCCATCAGCCCCAGCATTTT. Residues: CASSWTGGHQPQHF. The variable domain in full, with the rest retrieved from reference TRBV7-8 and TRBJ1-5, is GAGVSQSPRYKVAKRGQDVALRCDPISGHVSLFWYQQALGQGPEFLTYFQNEAQLDKSGLPSDRFFAERPEGSVSTLKIQRTQQEDSAVYLCASSWTGGHQPQHFGDGTRLSIL.

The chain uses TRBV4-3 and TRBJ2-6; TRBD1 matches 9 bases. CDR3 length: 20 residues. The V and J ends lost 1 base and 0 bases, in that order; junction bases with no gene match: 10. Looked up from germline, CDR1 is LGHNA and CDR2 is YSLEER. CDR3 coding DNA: TGCGCCAGCAGCCAAGCAGTCCCCGGACAGGGGTACTCTGGGGCCAACGTCCTGACTTTC. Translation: CASSQAVPGQGYSGANVLTF.

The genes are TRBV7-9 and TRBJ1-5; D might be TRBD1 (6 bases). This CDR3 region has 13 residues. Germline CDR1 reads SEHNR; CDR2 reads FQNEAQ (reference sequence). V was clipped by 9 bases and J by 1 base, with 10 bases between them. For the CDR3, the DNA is TGTGCCAGTTCGGACAGCAGCAATCAGCCCCAGCATTTT. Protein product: CASSDSSNQPQHF. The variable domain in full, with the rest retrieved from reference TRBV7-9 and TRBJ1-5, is DTGVSQNPRHKITKRGQNVTFRCDPISEHNRLYWYRQTLGQGPEFLTYFQNEAQLEKSRLLSDRFSAERPKGSFSTLEIQRTEQGDSAMYLCASSDSSNQPQHFGDGTRLSIL.

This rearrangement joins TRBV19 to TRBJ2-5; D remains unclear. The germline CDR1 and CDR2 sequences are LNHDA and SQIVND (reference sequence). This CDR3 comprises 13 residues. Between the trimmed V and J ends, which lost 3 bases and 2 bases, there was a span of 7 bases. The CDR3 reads CASSMAEQETQYF. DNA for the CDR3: TGTGCCAGTAGTATGGCGGAGCAAGAGACCCAGTACTTC.

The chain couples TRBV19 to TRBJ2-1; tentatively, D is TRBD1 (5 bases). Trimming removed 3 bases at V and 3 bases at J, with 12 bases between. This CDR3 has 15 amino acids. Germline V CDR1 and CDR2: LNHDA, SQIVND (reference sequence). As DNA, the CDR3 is TGTGCCAGTAGTATTCAGGGTAATTTCTACAATGAGCAGTTCTTC. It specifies CASSIQGNFYNEQFF.

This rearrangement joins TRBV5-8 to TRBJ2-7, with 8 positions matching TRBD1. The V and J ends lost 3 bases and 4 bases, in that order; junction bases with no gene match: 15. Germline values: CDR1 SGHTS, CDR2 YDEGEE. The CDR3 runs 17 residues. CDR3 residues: CASSSVIPGQDTYEQYF. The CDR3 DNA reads TGTGCCAGCAGCTCCGTAATACCGGGACAGGACACTTACGAGCAGTACTTC. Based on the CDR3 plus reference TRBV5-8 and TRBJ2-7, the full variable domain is EAGVTQSPTHLIKTRGQQATLRCSPISGHTSVYWYQQALGLGLQFLLWYDEGEERNRGNFPPRFSGRQFPNYSSELNVNALELEDSALYLCASSSVIPGQDTYEQYFGPGTRLTVT.

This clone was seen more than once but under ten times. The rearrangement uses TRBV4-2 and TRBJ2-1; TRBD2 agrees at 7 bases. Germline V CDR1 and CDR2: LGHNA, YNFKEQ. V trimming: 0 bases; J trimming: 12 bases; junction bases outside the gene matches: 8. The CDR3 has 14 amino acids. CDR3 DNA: TGTGCCAGCAGCCAAGATACTACGGCGGGAGTGCAGTTCTTC. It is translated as CASSQDTTAGVQFF.

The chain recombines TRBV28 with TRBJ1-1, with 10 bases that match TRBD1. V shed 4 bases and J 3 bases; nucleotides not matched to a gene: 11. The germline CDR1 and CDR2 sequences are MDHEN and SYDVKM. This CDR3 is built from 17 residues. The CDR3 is CASSSQRSGTGDTEAFF. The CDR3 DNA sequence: TGTGCCAGCAGTTCCCAGAGATCAGGGACAGGGGACACTGAAGCTTTCTTT.

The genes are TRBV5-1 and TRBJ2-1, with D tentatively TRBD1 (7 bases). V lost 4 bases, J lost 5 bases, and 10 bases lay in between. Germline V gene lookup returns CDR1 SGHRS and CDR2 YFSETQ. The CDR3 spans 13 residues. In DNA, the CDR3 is TGCGCCAGCAGCGCGGGACAGAACAATGAGCAGTTCTTC. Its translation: CASSAGQNNEQFF.

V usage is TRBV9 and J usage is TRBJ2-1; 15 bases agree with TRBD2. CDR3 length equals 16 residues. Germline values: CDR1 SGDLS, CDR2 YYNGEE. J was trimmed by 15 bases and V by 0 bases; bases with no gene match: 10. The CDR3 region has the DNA TGTGCCAGCAGCGTAGCACCGGGACTAGCGGGAGGTGATCGGTTCTTC. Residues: CASSVAPGLAGGDRFF.

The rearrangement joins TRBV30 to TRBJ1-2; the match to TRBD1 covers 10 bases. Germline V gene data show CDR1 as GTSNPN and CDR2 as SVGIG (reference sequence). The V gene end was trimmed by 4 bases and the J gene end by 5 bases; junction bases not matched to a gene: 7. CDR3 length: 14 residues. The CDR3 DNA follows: TGTGCCTGGACCATGACAGGGGGCGTGTATGGCTACACCTTC. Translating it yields CAWTMTGGVYGYTF.

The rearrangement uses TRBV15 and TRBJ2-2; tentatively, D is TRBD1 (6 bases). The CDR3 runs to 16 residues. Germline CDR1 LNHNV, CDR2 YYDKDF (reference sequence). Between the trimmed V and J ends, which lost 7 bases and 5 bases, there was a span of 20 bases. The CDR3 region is CATTDGQPFRTGELFF. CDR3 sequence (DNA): TGTGCCACCACAGACGGACAGCCTTTTAGGACCGGGGAGCTGTTTTTT.

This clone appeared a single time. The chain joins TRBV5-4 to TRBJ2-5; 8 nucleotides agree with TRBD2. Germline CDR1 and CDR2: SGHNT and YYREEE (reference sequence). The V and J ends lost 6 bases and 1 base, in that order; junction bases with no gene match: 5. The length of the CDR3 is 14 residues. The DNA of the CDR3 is TGTGCCAGCACACTCCGGGGGGGCCAAGAGACCCAGTACTTC. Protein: CASTLRGGQETQYF.

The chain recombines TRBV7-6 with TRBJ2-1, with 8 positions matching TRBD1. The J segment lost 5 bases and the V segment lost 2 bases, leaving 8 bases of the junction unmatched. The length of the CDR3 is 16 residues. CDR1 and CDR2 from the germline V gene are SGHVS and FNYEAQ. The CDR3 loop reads CASSLTRQGYDNEQFF. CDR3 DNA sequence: TGTGCCAGCAGCTTAACGCGACAGGGGTACGACAATGAGCAGTTCTTC.

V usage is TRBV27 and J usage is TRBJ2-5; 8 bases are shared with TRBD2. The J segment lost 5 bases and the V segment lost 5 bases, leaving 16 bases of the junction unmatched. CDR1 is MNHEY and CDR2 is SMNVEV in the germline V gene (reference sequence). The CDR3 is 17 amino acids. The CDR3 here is CASSSTSGKPPRETQYF. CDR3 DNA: TGTGCCAGCAGTAGCACTAGCGGAAAACCTCCTCGGGAGACCCAGTACTTC.

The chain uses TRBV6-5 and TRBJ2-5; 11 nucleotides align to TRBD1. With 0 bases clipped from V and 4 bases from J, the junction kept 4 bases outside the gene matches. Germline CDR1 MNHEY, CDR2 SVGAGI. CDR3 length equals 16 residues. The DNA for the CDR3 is TGTGCCAGCAGTTACTCTTCGGACAGGGGGCGAGAGACCCAGTACTTC. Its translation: CASSYSSDRGRETQYF.

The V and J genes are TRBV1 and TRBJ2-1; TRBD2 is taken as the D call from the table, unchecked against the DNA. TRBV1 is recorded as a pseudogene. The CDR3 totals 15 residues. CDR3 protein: CTSSQPRDFYNEQFF. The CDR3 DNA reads TGCACCAGCAGCCAACCCCGGGACTTTTACAATGAGCAGTTCTTC.

This CDR3 reads CASSRGGSTDTQYF. DNA of the CDR3: TGTGCCAGCAGCCGCGGAGGAAGCACAGATACGCAGTATTTT. The chain combines TRBV7-6 with TRBJ2-3; the D gene is possibly TRBD2 (5 bases). Trimming removed 5 bases from V and 0 bases from J, with 9 bases in between. This CDR3 contains 14 residues. The germline gives CDR1 SGHVS, CDR2 FNYEAQ.

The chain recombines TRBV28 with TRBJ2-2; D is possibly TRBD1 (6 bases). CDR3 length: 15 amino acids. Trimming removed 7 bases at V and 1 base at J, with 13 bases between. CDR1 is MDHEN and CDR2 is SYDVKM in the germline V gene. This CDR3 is CASNRDEENTGELFF. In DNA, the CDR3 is TGTGCCAGCAACAGGGACGAGGAGAACACCGGGGAGCTGTTTTTT.

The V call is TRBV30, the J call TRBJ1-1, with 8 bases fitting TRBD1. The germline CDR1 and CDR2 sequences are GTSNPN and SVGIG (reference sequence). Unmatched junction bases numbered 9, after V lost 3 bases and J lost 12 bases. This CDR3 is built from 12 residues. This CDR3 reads CAWRTTGVESFF. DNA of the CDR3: TGTGCCTGGAGAACGACAGGGGTGGAGTCTTTCTTT. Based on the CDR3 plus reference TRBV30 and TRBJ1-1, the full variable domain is SQTIHQWPATLVQPVGSPLSLECTVEGTSNPNLYWYRQAAGRGLQLLFYSVGIGQISSEVPQNLSASRPQDRQFILSSKKLLLSDSGFYLCAWRTTGVESFFGQGTRLTVV.